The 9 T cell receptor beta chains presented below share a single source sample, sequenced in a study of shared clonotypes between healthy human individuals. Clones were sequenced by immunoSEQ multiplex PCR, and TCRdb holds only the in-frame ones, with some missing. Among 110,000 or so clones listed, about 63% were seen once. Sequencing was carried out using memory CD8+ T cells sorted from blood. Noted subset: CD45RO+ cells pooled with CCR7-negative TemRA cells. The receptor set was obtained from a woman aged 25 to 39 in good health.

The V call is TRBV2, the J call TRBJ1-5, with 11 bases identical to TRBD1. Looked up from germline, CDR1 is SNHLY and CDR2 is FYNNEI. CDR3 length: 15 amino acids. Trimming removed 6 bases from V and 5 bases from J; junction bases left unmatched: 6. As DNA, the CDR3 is TGTGCCAGCAGGGGGGACAGGGGGATTTATCAGCCCCAGCATTTT. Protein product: CASRGDRGIYQPQHF.

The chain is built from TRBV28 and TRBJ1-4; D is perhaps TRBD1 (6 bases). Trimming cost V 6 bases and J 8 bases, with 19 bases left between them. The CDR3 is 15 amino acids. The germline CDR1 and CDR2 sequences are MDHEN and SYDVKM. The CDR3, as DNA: TGTGCCAGCAGCCCTGAACAGGGATGGGGAGAAAAACTGTTTTTT. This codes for CASSPEQGWGEKLFF.

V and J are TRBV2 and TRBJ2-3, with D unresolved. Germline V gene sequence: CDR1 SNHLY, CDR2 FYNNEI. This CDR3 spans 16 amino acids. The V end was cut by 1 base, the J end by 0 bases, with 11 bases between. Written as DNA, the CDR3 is TGTGCCAGCAGTGAAGGGCCCGTCGCTAGCACAGATACGCAGTATTTT. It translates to CASSEGPVASTDTQYF.

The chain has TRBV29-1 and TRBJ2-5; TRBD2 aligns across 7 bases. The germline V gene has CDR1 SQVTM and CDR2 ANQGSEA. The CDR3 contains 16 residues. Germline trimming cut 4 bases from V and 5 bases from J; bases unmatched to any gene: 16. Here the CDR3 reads CSVGGSGGVGWETQYF. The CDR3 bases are TGCAGCGTTGGAGGCTCGGGGGGAGTAGGATGGGAGACCCAGTACTTC.

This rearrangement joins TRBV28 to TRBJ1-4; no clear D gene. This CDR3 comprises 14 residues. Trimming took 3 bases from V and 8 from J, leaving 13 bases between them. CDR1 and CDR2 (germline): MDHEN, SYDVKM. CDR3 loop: CASSFPLEPEKLFF. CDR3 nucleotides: TGTGCCAGCAGTTTTCCCCTAGAACCGGAAAAACTGTTTTTT.

In DNA, the CDR3 is TGTGCCAGCAGTGGAGGGGCCAATCTGTTTTTT. Translating it yields CASSGGANLFF. The chain recombines TRBV6-1 with TRBJ2-2; the D gene could be TRBD1 or TRBD2 (5 bases each). This CDR3 spans 11 amino acids. Germline lookup yields CDR1 MNHNS and CDR2 SASEGT. Deletions cut 4 bases from V and 14 bases from J, with 11 bases between.

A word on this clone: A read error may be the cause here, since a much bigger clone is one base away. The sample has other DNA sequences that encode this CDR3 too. The CDR3 loop is CASHSTWRGYSGNTIYF. The CDR3 nucleotides are TGTGCCAGCCACTCCACCTGGCGTGGTTACTCTGGAAACACCATATATTTT. This rearrangement joins TRBV7-9 to TRBJ1-3; D not certain. Trimming removed 8 bases at V and 0 bases at J, with 20 bases between. This CDR3 is 17 amino acids long. Germline V gene lookup returns CDR1 SEHNR and CDR2 FQNEAQ (reference sequence).

CDR3 in DNA: TGTGCCAGCAGCCCGGGCGACACCCACGAGCAGTACTTC. Residues: CASSPGDTHEQYF. V and J are TRBV7-9 and TRBJ2-7; D is unresolved. Germline assignment: CDR1 SEHNR and CDR2 FQNEAQ (reference sequence). V dropped 5 bases and J dropped 5 bases, with 13 bases sitting between them. CDR3 size: 13 residues. The complete variable domain, with remaining parts taken from reference TRBV7-9 and TRBJ2-7, reads DTGVSQNPRHKITKRGQNVTFRCDPISEHNRLYWYRQTLGQGPEFLTYFQNEAQLEKSRLLSDRFSAERPKGSFSTLEIQRTEQGDSAMYLCASSPGDTHEQYFGPGTRLTVT.

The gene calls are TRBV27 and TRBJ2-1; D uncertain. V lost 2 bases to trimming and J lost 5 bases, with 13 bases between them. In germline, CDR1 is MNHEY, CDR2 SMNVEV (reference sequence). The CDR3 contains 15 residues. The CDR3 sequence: CASSLLVGQDNEQFF. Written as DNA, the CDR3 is TGTGCCAGCAGTTTACTCGTCGGTCAGGACAATGAGCAGTTCTTC.